The 28 T cell receptor beta chains in this list originate from one sample, sequenced in a study of shared clonotypes between healthy human individuals. Profiled with immunoSEQ multiplex PCR; TCRdb holds only in-frame clones, not every one. The repertoire has hundreds of thousands of clones, about 96% of them found once; the top ten carry about 0.064%. The sequencing input was naive CD4+ T cells sorted from blood. Subset in this sample: CD45RA+ positively selected. These receptors originate from a woman in her thirties in good health.

The chain recombines TRBV5-4 with TRBJ2-7; 7 bases are shared with TRBD1. Per the germline V gene, CDR1 is SGHNT and CDR2 is YYREEE (reference sequence). The CDR3 consists of 13 residues. J was trimmed by 0 bases and V by 6 bases; bases with no gene match: 3. CDR3 bases: TGTGCCAGCATGGGACAGAACTCCTACGAGCAGTACTTC. Translation: CASMGQNSYEQYF.

This clone appeared once. V gene TRBV4-1 combines with J gene TRBJ1-2; 9 positions match TRBD1. The V gene's germline CDR1 is MGHRA and CDR2 YSYEKL. The CDR3 has 17 residues. With V trimmed by 0 bases and J by 0 bases, 5 bases remained unmatched. This chain's CDR3 is CASSQEYGTGTNYGYTF. The CDR3 DNA follows: TGCGCCAGCAGCCAAGAGTACGGGACAGGGACTAACTATGGCTACACCTTC.

V usage is TRBV4-1 and J usage is TRBJ1-2; tentatively, D is TRBD1 (5 bases). The CDR3 length is 17 residues. With 1 base removed from V and 2 bases from J, the gap between germline ends came to 17 bases. CDR1 and CDR2 from the germline V gene are MGHRA and YSYEKL. The CDR3 nucleotides are TGCGCCAGCAGCCAAGGTCTCGGGGACGGGCGCAACTATGGCTACACCTTC. This encodes CASSQGLGDGRNYGYTF.

The chain employs TRBV7-9 and TRBJ2-7; D call uncertain. This CDR3 region has 11 residues. CDR1 is SEHNR, CDR2 FQNEAQ, per germline (reference sequence). V lost 5 bases and J lost 3, with 5 bases in between. The CDR3: CASSDHYEQYF. In DNA, the CDR3 is TGTGCCAGCAGCGACCACTACGAGCAGTACTTC.

This clone was observed a single time. This chain links TRBV10-1 with TRBJ2-5; 10 bases are a match to TRBD2. Per the germline V gene, CDR1 is WNHNN and CDR2 is SYGVQD (reference sequence). Trimming removed 0 bases from V and 10 bases from J; junction bases left unmatched: 14. CDR3 length: 17 residues. The CDR3 coding sequence is TGCGCCAGCAGTGAGTCGGAACGAGCGGGAGGGCCGGTTCTCCAGTACTTC. This codes for CASSESERAGGPVLQYF.

This chain joins TRBV2 and TRBJ2-7; D is perhaps TRBD2 (5 bases). Trimming pared 4 bases from V and 0 bases from J, leaving 13 bases between. Looked up from germline, CDR1 is SNHLY and CDR2 is FYNNEI. This CDR3 contains 15 residues. The CDR3: CASSGERTPSYEQYF. The CDR3 nucleotides are TGTGCCAGCAGTGGGGAGCGGACCCCCTCCTACGAGCAGTACTTC.

The rearrangement joins TRBV2 to TRBJ1-4; a possible D gene is TRBD1 (5 bases). Germline CDR1 reads SNHLY; CDR2 reads FYNNEI. The V end lost 9 bases, the J end lost 3 bases, and 8 bases lay between the germline ends. This CDR3 contains 12 residues. This chain's CDR3 is CARGRPNEKLFF. Written as DNA, the CDR3 is TGTGCCAGGGGACGGCCTAATGAAAAACTGTTTTTT.

The chain couples TRBV19 to TRBJ1-6, with D possibly TRBD1 on 5 matching bases. The germline V and J ends were trimmed by 5 bases and 5 bases, with 19 bases remaining between them. The CDR3 length is 17 residues. From germline, CDR1 is LNHDA and CDR2 SQIVND (reference sequence). The CDR3 loop is CASSPRGLTADNSPLHF. DNA for the CDR3: TGTGCCAGTAGTCCCCGAGGCTTGACAGCTGATAATTCACCCCTCCACTTT.

This clone was seen once. The chain is built from TRBV6-1 and TRBJ1-5; D gene uncertain. This CDR3 contains 15 residues. Germline V CDR1 and CDR2: MNHNS, SASEGT. Trimming took 0 bases from V and 7 from J, leaving 13 bases between them. In DNA, the CDR3 is TGTGCCAGCAGTGAAGCAGCGGGAGTTTTACAGCCCCAGCATTTT. Its translation is CASSEAAGVLQPQHF.

This chain uses TRBV28 with TRBJ1-2, with no clear D. This CDR3 has 15 amino acids. Looked up from germline, CDR1 is MDHEN and CDR2 is SYDVKM. V lost 3 bases and J lost 4, with 15 bases in between. The CDR3 loop reads CASSFGRLAFYGYTF. As DNA, the CDR3 is TGTGCCAGCAGTTTCGGGCGCCTAGCCTTCTATGGCTACACCTTC.

The chain links TRBV7-9 to TRBJ2-1; D ambiguous. Germline V lookup: CDR1 SEHNR, CDR2 FQNEAQ (reference sequence). V lost 0 bases, J lost 0 bases, and 15 bases lay in between. The CDR3 runs 18 residues. CDR3 in DNA: TGTGCCAGCAGCTTAGCCCTTGCGTCAGAGAGCTCCTACAATGAGCAGTTCTTC. Encoded protein: CASSLALASESSYNEQFF.

The V gene is TRBV4-2, the J gene TRBJ2-7; TRBD2 agrees at 16 bases. V lost 0 bases to trimming and J lost 4 bases; unmatched junction nucleotides: 9. Germline CDR1 is LGHNA and CDR2 is YNFKEQ. This CDR3 contains 19 residues. The CDR3 is CASSQELGLAGGPHYEQYF. DNA of the CDR3: TGTGCCAGCAGCCAAGAGTTGGGACTAGCGGGAGGGCCTCATTACGAGCAGTACTTC.

CDR3 amino acids: CASRKSWDFTYEQYF. CDR3 DNA: TGTGCCAGCAGGAAAAGTTGGGATTTCACCTACGAGCAGTACTTC. The chain is built from TRBV6-5 and TRBJ2-7; D ambiguous. In germline, CDR1 is MNHEY, CDR2 SVGAGI. The CDR3 totals 15 residues. V lost 6 bases to trimming and J lost 2 bases, with 17 bases between them.

The rearrangement uses TRBV7-8 and TRBJ2-7; 7 positions match TRBD2. The germline gives CDR1 SGHVS, CDR2 FQNEAQ. The CDR3 runs to 14 residues. The V and J ends lost 1 base and 3 bases, in that order; junction bases with no gene match: 3. The CDR3 nucleotides read TGTGCCAGCAGCTTAGAGGGGACTAACTACGAGCAGTACTTC. This codes for CASSLEGTNYEQYF.

The CDR3 DNA sequence: TGTGCCAGTAGTAACCCCCTAGCGGGAGTGTACGAGCAGTACTTC. This translates into CASSNPLAGVYEQYF. J is TRBJ2-7 and V is TRBV19; 10 bases map to TRBD2. J lost 4 bases, V lost 4 bases, and 7 bases had no gene match. The CDR3 extends over 15 amino acids. Germline V gives CDR1 LNHDA, CDR2 SQIVND (reference sequence).

This chain links TRBV4-2 with TRBJ2-3; D unclear. Germline lookup yields CDR1 LGHNA and CDR2 YNFKEQ. This CDR3 contains 15 residues. Trimming removed 0 bases at V and 2 bases at J, with 9 bases between. CDR3: CASSQEGGHTDTQYF. The CDR3 coding sequence is TGTGCCAGCAGCCAAGAAGGCGGCCACACAGATACGCAGTATTTT.

The chain combines TRBV28 with TRBJ2-7; no clear D gene. Per germline, CDR1 MDHEN and CDR2 SYDVKM. The CDR3 extends over 11 amino acids. The V and J ends lost 8 bases and 2 bases respectively, with 7 bases between them. The CDR3 bases are TGTGCCAGCGTTGGGGCCTACGAGCAGTACTTC. Protein product: CASVGAYEQYF.

This clone was observed a few times. The chain joins TRBV15 to TRBJ1-1; D remains unclear. The germline CDR1 and CDR2 sequences are LNHNV and YYDKDF (reference sequence). Trimming stripped 0 bases from V and 1 base from J, with 3 bases between. CDR3 length equals 13 residues. The CDR3 sequence is CATSREGNTEAFF. The DNA for the CDR3 is TGTGCCACCAGCAGAGAAGGGAACACTGAAGCTTTCTTT.

The chain is built from TRBV28 and TRBJ2-7, with TRBD1 identical over 10 bases. The CDR3 is made up of 16 amino acids. Germline assignment: CDR1 MDHEN and CDR2 SYDVKM. The V gene end was trimmed by 4 bases and the J gene end by 5 bases; junction bases not matched to a gene: 11. CDR3 sequence: CASSSQTGGYRNEQYF. CDR3 bases: TGTGCCAGCAGTTCTCAGACAGGGGGCTACCGGAACGAGCAGTACTTC.

V gene TRBV28 combines with J gene TRBJ2-7, with TRBD2 matching over 11 bases. CDR3 length: 17 residues. The J segment lost 3 bases and the V segment lost 3 bases, leaving 10 bases of the junction unmatched. Looked up from germline, CDR1 is MDHEN and CDR2 is SYDVKM. The CDR3 protein is CASSFRLAGGPHYEQYF. CDR3 bases: TGTGCCAGCAGTTTCCGATTAGCGGGAGGGCCGCACTACGAGCAGTACTTC. Drawing the rest from reference TRBV28 and TRBJ2-7, the complete variable domain is DVKVTQSSRYLVKRTGEKVFLECVQDMDHENMFWYRQDPGLGLRLIYFSYDVKMKEKGDIPEGYSVSREKKERFSLILESASTNQTSMYLCASSFRLAGGPHYEQYFGPGTRLTVT.

This sequence joins TRBV5-4 and TRBJ2-5, with D tentatively TRBD2 (5 bases). In germline, CDR1 is SGHNT, CDR2 YYREEE (reference sequence). Between the trimmed V and J ends, which lost 0 bases and 1 base, there was a span of 10 bases. This CDR3 is built from 15 residues. CDR3 nucleotide sequence: TGTGCCAGCAGCTTGGTCGGGGATTCCCAAGAGACCCAGTACTTC. Translation: CASSLVGDSQETQYF.

The chain joins TRBV30 to TRBJ2-5; 8 nucleotides align to TRBD2. Per germline, CDR1 GTSNPN and CDR2 SVGIG (reference sequence). The CDR3 runs to 15 residues. V trimming: 0 bases; J trimming: 2 bases; junction bases outside the gene matches: 5. CDR3 residues: CAWSVTSGRQETQYF. CDR3 DNA sequence: TGTGCCTGGAGTGTTACTAGCGGACGGCAAGAGACCCAGTACTTC.

The rearrangement uses TRBV25-1 and TRBJ2-7; possible D gene TRBD1, 6 bases. Trimming took off 3 bases at V and 0 bases at J, with 12 bases between the two ends. The CDR3 contains 15 residues. Germline V gene data show CDR1 as MGHDK and CDR2 as SYGVNS. The CDR3 reads CASSDWTDSSYEQYF. The CDR3 nucleotides are TGTGCCAGCAGTGATTGGACAGACAGCTCCTACGAGCAGTACTTC.

The gene calls are TRBV6-5 and TRBJ2-7, with 10 bases identical to TRBD2. Germline V gene sequence: CDR1 MNHEY, CDR2 SVGAGI. The CDR3 consists of 15 residues. The V gene end was trimmed by 2 bases and the J gene end by 5 bases; junction bases not matched to a gene: 6. The CDR3 reads CASSYRAGGPNEQYF. Written as DNA, the CDR3 is TGTGCCAGCAGTTACAGAGCGGGAGGGCCAAACGAGCAGTACTTC.

The chain couples TRBV19 to TRBJ1-5, with D hard to call. Trimming removed 4 bases from V and 1 base from J, with 8 bases in between. This CDR3 has 14 amino acids. Per the germline V gene, CDR1 is LNHDA and CDR2 is SQIVND (reference sequence). This CDR3 is CASSRPESNQPQHF. DNA of the CDR3: TGTGCCAGTAGTAGGCCGGAGAGCAATCAGCCCCAGCATTTT.

V is TRBV6-7 and J is TRBJ1-4; tentative D call: TRBD1 (5 bases). TRBV6-7 is designated an ORF whose function remains uncertain. Trimming pared 3 bases from V and 8 bases from J, leaving 22 bases between. The CDR3 is made up of 17 amino acids. The CDR3 region is CASSYGQLGVDPEKLFF. The CDR3 region has the DNA TGTGCCAGCAGTTATGGACAACTGGGCGTCGATCCGGAAAAACTGTTTTTT.

This sequence joins TRBV11-2 and TRBJ1-3; D not certain. CDR3 length equals 14 residues. From germline, CDR1 is SGHAT and CDR2 FQNNGV. The V end lost 1 base, the J end lost 0 bases, and 4 bases lay between the germline ends. The CDR3 sequence is CASSLAHSGNTIYF. The CDR3 nucleotides are TGTGCCAGCAGCTTAGCCCACTCTGGAAACACCATATATTTT.

The chain joins TRBV6-1 to TRBJ2-7; TRBD1 is a possible D gene (6 bases). Germline loops: CDR1 MNHNS, CDR2 SASEGT. V lost 6 bases and J lost 4, with 16 bases in between. The CDR3 is 14 residues long. This CDR3 is CASRTTGLSYEQYF. In DNA, the CDR3 is TGTGCCAGCAGAACGACAGGACTCTCTTACGAGCAGTACTTC.